This TCR beta chain is drawn from a study of blood T cell repertoires in COVID-19. On the study more broadly: Samples representing acute and convalescent COVID-19 were sourced from the United States, Italy and Spain. PBMCs, B-cell-depleted T cells, or T cells provided the cDNA or gDNA that made up the material.

The CDR3 spans 12 residues. CDR1 and CDR2 (germline): LNHDA, SQIVND (reference sequence). The V and J ends lost 2 bases and 7 bases respectively, with 6 bases between them. Per the study methods: Estimates of nucleated cell counts were drawn from the amplification of reference gene primers. TCRdb's copy holds only in-frame clones and misses some; the assay was immunoSEQ multiplex PCR. V, J and clone size are taken as reported in that table, and D and trimming were inferred from the DNA itself. The sample records about 84,000 clones, about three quarters being singletons. The chain joins TRBV19 to TRBJ1-5; no definite D call. Sequencing was carried out using peripheral blood. This TCR derives from a man aged 45-60 years with active or convalescent COVID-19. CDR3 residues: CASSISQQPQHF. CDR3 sequence (DNA): TGTGCCAGTAGTATATCCCAACAGCCCCAGCATTTT.